This note documents a single T cell receptor (beta chain) sequence. No antigen is known for it. Reverse transcription used about 0.45 to 1 ug RNA and random hexamers. The method of amplification for TCR beta CDR3 was immunoSEQ multiplex PCR, covering 54 Vbeta and 13 Jbeta. TCRdb analysed the immunoSEQ multiplex PCR reads with MiXCR anew, one entry per CDR3 protein. The profile covers approximately 180,000 distinct CDR3 sequences, with roughly 95% appearing a single time and approximately 0.1% taken by the ten largest. The record originates from a study of CD8 T cells in Susac syndrome. Study results and caveats: The study's TCR sequencing and HLA analysis covered a relatively small number of individuals, and the study acknowledged this.

This CDR3 has 13 amino acids. J gave up 6 bases and V 3 bases, and 6 bases lay outside the gene matches. From germline, CDR1 is DFQATT and CDR2 SNEGSKA (reference sequence). From blood CD8+ and CD4+ T cells, the TCR beta chain was sequenced. TEMRA cells underwent FACS enrichment and CD8+ and CD4+ T cells underwent negative isolation. V usage is TRBV20-1 and J usage is TRBJ1-1; 8 positions match TRBD1. The sequence was collected from a human donor with multiple sclerosis. Sequenced material: CD4+ T cells from PBMCs. The CDR3 nucleotides read TGCAGTGCTAGCAAACAGGGGGTGCCTGAAGCTTTCTTT. Residues: CSASKQGVPEAFF.